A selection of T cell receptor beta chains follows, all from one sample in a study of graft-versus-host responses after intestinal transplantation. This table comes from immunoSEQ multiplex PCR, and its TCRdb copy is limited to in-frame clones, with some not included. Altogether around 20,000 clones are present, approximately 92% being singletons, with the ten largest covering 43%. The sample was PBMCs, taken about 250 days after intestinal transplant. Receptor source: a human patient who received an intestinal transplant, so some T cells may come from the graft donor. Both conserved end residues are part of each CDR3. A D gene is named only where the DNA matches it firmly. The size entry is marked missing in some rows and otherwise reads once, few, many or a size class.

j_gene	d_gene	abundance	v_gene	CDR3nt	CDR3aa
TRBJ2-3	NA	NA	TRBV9	TGTGCCAGCAGCGTAGATCAGCGGACTCCGCAGTATTTT	CASSVDQRTPQYF
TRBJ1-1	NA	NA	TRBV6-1	TGTGCCAGCAGTGATCTGGTTAGTACAGCGAACACTGAAGCTTTCTTT	CASSDLVSTANTEAFF
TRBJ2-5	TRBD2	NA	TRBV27	TGTGCCAGCAGTTTCGGCGGGAGGGAAGAGACCCAGTACTTC	CASSFGGREETQYF
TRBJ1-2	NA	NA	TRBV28	TGTGCCAGCAGCGCCCCCCTGGTCTCCCCAGACGATGGCTACACCTTC	CASSAPLVSPDDGYTF
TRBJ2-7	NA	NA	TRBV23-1	TGCGCCAGCCTCGGAGTCCTCCCGTCCTACGAGCAGTACTTC	CASLGVLPSYEQYF
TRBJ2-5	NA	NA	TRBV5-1	TGCGCCAGCAATCGCTTGACTAGAGCGGGCGGGGAGACCCAGTACTTC	CASNRLTRAGGETQYF
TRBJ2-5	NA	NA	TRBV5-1	TGCGCCAGCAGCCTTGGGACTCCGTCTTACCAAGAGACCCAGTACTTC	CASSLGTPSYQETQYF
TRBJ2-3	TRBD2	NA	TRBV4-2	TGTGCCAGCAGCCAAGGTAGCGGGACGCCCACAGATACGCAGTATTTT	CASSQGSGTPTDTQYF
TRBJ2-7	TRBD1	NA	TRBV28	TGTGCCAGCAGGGTTCCGGGACAGGGATACGAGCAGTACTTC	CASRVPGQGYEQYF
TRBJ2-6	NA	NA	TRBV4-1	TGCGCCAGCAGCCAAGATCGGTATGAAGGGAACTCTGGGGCCAACGTCCTGACTTTC	CASSQDRYEGNSGANVLTF
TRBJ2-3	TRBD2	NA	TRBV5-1	TGCGCCAGCAGCTTTCAGGCGGGAGGGCCAGGAGATACGCAGTATTTT	CASSFQAGGPGDTQYF
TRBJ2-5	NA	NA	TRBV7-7	TGTGCCAGCAGCTTAGCCAGATCGCCCCAAGAGACCCAGTACTTC	CASSLARSPQETQYF
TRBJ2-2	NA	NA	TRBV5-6	TGTGCCAGCAGCTCGACCGGGACGACCCACACCGGGGAGCTGTTTTTT	CASSSTGTTHTGELFF
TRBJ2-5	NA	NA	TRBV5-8	TGTGCCAGCAGCTTAGGAATGTTGGGGGGGCTTTATCAAGAGACCCAGTACTTC	CASSLGMLGGLYQETQYF
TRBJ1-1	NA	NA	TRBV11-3	TGTGCCAGCAGCCGTGGGACAAACACTGAAGCTTTCTTT	CASSRGTNTEAFF
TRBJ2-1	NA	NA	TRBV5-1	TGCGCCAGCAGCTTGGTCTCGCGTGGGTCCATTGGCGAGCAGTTCTTC	CASSLVSRGSIGEQFF
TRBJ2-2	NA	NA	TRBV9	TGTGCCAGCAGCGAATCCGGGGAGCTGTTTTTT	CASSESGELFF
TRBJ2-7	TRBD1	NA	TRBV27	TGTGCCAGCCGCACAGGGGGGCAACCCTACGAGCAGTACTTC	CASRTGGQPYEQYF
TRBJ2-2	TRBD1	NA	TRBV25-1	TGTGCCAGCAGTGAGACAGGGATGACCGGGGAGCTGTTTTTT	CASSETGMTGELFF
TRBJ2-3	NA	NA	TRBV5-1	TGCGCCAGCCGCACCAGGGGCACAGATACGCAGTATTTT	CASRTRGTDTQYF
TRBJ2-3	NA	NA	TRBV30	TGTGCCTGGAGTGTTGGAGACATCGTCACAGATACGCAGTATTTT	CAWSVGDIVTDTQYF
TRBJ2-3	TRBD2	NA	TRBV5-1	TGCGCCAGCAGCTTAGCGGGAGCGTCATATAGCACAGATACGCAGTATTTT	CASSLAGASYSTDTQYF
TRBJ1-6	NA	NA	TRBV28	TGTGCCAGCAGTTTATATGCGGGAAATTCACCCCTCCACTTT	CASSLYAGNSPLHF
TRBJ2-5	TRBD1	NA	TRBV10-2	TGCGCCAGCACCCCAGGGGGCCAAGAGACCCAGTACTTC	CASTPGGQETQYF
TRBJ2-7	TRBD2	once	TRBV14	TGTGCCAGCAGCCATCGACTAGCGGGAGTCCCCTTTTACGAGCAGTACTTC	CASSHRLAGVPFYEQYF
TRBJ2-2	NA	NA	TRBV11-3	TGTGCCAGCAGCCCCGGGACGGGCACCGGGGAGCTGTTTTTT	CASSPGTGTGELFF
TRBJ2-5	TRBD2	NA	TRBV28	TGTGCCAGCAGCCATCCCAACCCTTGGACTAGCGGGAGGGTGGGGTACCAAGAGACCCAGTACTTC	CASSHPNPWTSGRVGYQETQYF
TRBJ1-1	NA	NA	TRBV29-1	TGCAGCGTTGAAGATTGGCAAATCATGAACACTGAAGCTTTCTTT	CSVEDWQIMNTEAFF
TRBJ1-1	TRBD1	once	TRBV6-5	TGTGCCAGCAGTTATAATACAGGGGGCACTGAAGCTTTCTTT	CASSYNTGGTEAFF
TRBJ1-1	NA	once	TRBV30	TGTGCCTGGAATCGGGGTTCGAACACTGAAGCTTTCTTT	CAWNRGSNTEAFF
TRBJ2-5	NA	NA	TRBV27	TGTGCCAGCAGCCCGGGACAATCGCAAGAGACCCAGTACTTC	CASSPGQSQETQYF
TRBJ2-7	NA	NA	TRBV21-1	TGTGCCAGCAGCATCCCGGACACCTACGAGCAGTACTTC	CASSIPDTYEQYF
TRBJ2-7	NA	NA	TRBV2	TGTGCCAGCAGTGAAGCCAGGATCACCTACGAGCAGTACTTC	CASSEARITYEQYF
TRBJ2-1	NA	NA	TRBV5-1	TGCGCCAGCAGCTTGGACATTAACTCCTACAATGAGCAGTTCTTC	CASSLDINSYNEQFF
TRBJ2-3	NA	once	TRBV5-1	TGCGCCAGCAGCTTGGAAAGTACCACAGATACGCAGTATTTT	CASSLESTTDTQYF
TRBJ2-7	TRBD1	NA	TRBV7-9	TGTGCCACCAGTGATGGGACAGCTACCTACGAGCAGTACTTC	CATSDGTATYEQYF
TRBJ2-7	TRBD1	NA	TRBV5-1	TGCGCCAGCAGCCGGGACAGTTACGAGCAGTACTTC	CASSRDSYEQYF
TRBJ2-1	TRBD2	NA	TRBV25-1	TGTGCCGTAACTAGCGGGAGGAATGAGCAGTTCTTC	CAVTSGRNEQFF
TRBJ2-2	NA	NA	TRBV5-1	TGCGCCAGCAGCAGTCCCCCTCGGAACACCGGGGAGCTGTTTTTT	CASSSPPRNTGELFF
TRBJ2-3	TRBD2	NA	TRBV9	TGTGCCAGCAGCGTAGACAGCGGGAGGGGAACGGGCACAGATACGCAGTATTTT	CASSVDSGRGTGTDTQYF
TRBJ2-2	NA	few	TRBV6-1	TGTGCCAGCGACGAGACGGACACCGGGGAGCTGTTTTTT	CASDETDTGELFF
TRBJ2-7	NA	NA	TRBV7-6	TGTGCCAGCAGCCCCTCCGGGGGATTCTACGAGCAGTACTTC	CASSPSGGFYEQYF
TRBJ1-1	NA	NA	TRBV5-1	TGCGCCAGCAGCTTGAAGGGGAACACTGAAGCTTTCTTT	CASSLKGNTEAFF
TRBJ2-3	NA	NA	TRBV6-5	TGTGCCAGCAGTTACTACGGGGCCAGCTTAGGTACGCAGTATTTT	CASSYYGASLGTQYF
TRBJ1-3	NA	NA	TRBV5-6	TGTGCCAGCAGCCTCCCCGGTGGGCAACGGGGATTCTCTGGAAACACCATATATTTT	CASSLPGGQRGFSGNTIYF
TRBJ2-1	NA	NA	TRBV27	TGTGCCAGTAGCCCCGGGACCCAGAACAATGAGCAGTTCTTC	CASSPGTQNNEQFF